This entry lists 25 T cell receptor beta chains sequenced from one sample in a study of T-cell reconstitution after alpha-beta-depleted transplantation in children. Unique molecular identifiers tagged the TCRbeta library. Each CDR3 protein is one row after TCRdb ran MiXCR on the PCR reads. The table has about 580,000 distinct CDR3 sequences, 20% to 25% seen once. The input for sequencing was PBMCs, mostly from graft donor cells, taken 360 days after TCRalphabeta/CD19-depleted stem cell transplant. The receptors shown here come from a boy in the first two years of life who had a stem cell transplant for acute myeloid leukemia, so the T cells may come from the graft donor.

The chain has TRBV7-9 and TRBJ2-2; no clear D gene. The CDR3 sequence is 16 residues long. The V and J ends lost 5 bases and 4 bases respectively, with 17 bases between them. The V gene's germline CDR1 is SEHNR and CDR2 FQNEAQ (reference sequence). The CDR3 loop is CASSPGWPRSTGELFF. The CDR3, as DNA: TGTGCCAGCAGCCCCGGGTGGCCGAGGAGCACCGGGGAGCTGTTTTTT.

V gene TRBV6-1 combines with J gene TRBJ2-4; possible D gene TRBD2, 6 bases. The germline V gene has CDR1 MNHNS and CDR2 SASEGT. Trimming stripped 8 bases from V and 0 bases from J, with 14 bases between. This CDR3 spans 15 amino acids. The CDR3, as DNA: TGTGCCAGCGCCTCTTTCGGGGGAGCCAAAAACATTCAGTACTTC. Its protein is CASASFGGAKNIQYF.

The V and J genes are TRBV12-3 or TRBV12-4 and TRBJ2-1; D call uncertain. Trimming removed 8 bases from V and 1 base from J, with 9 bases in between. The CDR3 is made up of 13 amino acids. Written as DNA, the CDR3 is TGTGCCAGCCAACCGCCGTCCTACAATGAGCAGTTCTTC. It encodes CASQPPSYNEQFF.

This clonotype occurred a few times. J is TRBJ2-1 and V is TRBV20-1; 7 nucleotides line up with TRBD1. The V and J ends lost 4 bases and 4 bases, in that order; junction bases with no gene match: 16. Germline V gene lookup returns CDR1 DFQATT and CDR2 SNEGSKA (reference sequence). This CDR3 is built from 17 residues. CDR3 residues: CSATSLPTGNTYNEQFF. CDR3 coding DNA: TGCAGTGCTACCTCCCTACCGACAGGGAACACATACAATGAGCAGTTCTTC.

The chain joins TRBV20-1 to TRBJ2-5; TRBD1 aligns across 7 bases. The V gene end was trimmed by 4 bases and the J gene end by 5 bases; junction bases not matched to a gene: 7. CDR3 length: 13 residues. CDR1 and CDR2 from the germline V gene are DFQATT and SNEGSKA (reference sequence). The CDR3 loop is CSATEDRAETQYF. The CDR3 region has the DNA TGCAGTGCTACAGAAGACAGGGCGGAGACCCAGTACTTC.

The V and J genes are TRBV12-3 or TRBV12-4 and TRBJ2-5, with D perhaps TRBD1 or TRBD2 (6 bases each). This CDR3 has 14 residues. V was cut by 6 bases and J by 1 base, with 12 bases left in between. The CDR3 spells CASRQGAGQETQYF. Here the CDR3 DNA reads TGTGCCAGCAGACAGGGAGCGGGCCAAGAGACCCAGTACTTC.

The rearrangement links TRBV13 to TRBJ2-7; 15 bases are a match to TRBD2. The CDR3 consists of 16 residues. The germline V gene has CDR1 PRHDT and CDR2 FYEKMQ (reference sequence). Trimming removed 3 bases from V and 6 bases from J; junction bases left unmatched: 6. DNA for the CDR3: TGTGCCAGCAGCTTGGGACTAGCGGGGGGAAAGTTCGAGCAGTACTTC. It codes for CASSLGLAGGKFEQYF.

The V gene is TRBV6-5, the J gene TRBJ1-5; D possibly corresponds to TRBD1 (6 bases). The CDR3 is 15 residues long. The V gene lost 2 bases and the J gene lost 1 base, with 9 bases spanning the gap. Germline assignment: CDR1 MNHEY and CDR2 SVGAGI. CDR3 amino acids: CASSYRDRSNQPQHF. CDR3 bases: TGTGCCAGCAGTTACCGCGACAGGAGCAATCAGCCCCAGCATTTT.

This clonotype was seen many times. J is TRBJ2-3 and V is TRBV7-9; 9 nucleotides align to TRBD2. CDR3 length: 15 amino acids. The V segment lost 6 bases and the J segment 0 bases; nucleotides outside the gene matches: 4. CDR1 and CDR2 from the germline V gene are SEHNR and FQNEAQ (reference sequence). In DNA, the CDR3 is TGTGCCAGCAGTCGGCTAGCGGGAAGCACAGATACGCAGTATTTT. It encodes CASSRLAGSTDTQYF.

This clonotype occurred a few times. The rearrangement links TRBV25-1 to TRBJ1-1; no clear D. In germline, CDR1 is MGHDK, CDR2 SYGVNS. The CDR3 contains 13 residues. Trimming pared 10 bases from V and 0 bases from J, leaving 12 bases between. The DNA for the CDR3 is TGTGCCACCTCCGACGGCATGAACACTGAAGCTTTCTTT. The encoded protein is CATSDGMNTEAFF.

The rearrangement joins TRBV6-5 to TRBJ2-1, with a weak D call TRBD1 (5 bases). The ends were cut back, 0 bases at V and 7 bases at J, with 10 bases in the middle. CDR1 and CDR2 from the germline V gene are MNHEY and SVGAGI. The CDR3 runs 14 residues. The CDR3 DNA reads TGTGCCAGCAGTTACTCCAGGGCATTTAATGAGCAGTTCTTC. It specifies CASSYSRAFNEQFF.

The chain employs TRBV20-1 and TRBJ2-3, with TRBD1 as a possible D gene (6 bases). CDR3 size: 14 residues. CDR1 is DFQATT and CDR2 is SNEGSKA in the germline V gene (reference sequence). V lost 6 bases, J lost 2 bases, and 15 bases lay in between. The CDR3 spells CSAVGQTDTDTQYF. The CDR3 nucleotides read TGCAGTGCGGTTGGACAGACGGACACAGATACGCAGTATTTT.

This clonotype was picked up a small number of times. The J gene is TRBJ2-7, the V gene TRBV20-1; a possible D gene is TRBD1 (6 bases). The germline V and J ends were trimmed by 1 base and 3 bases, with 7 bases remaining between them. This CDR3 is built from 12 residues. Per the germline V gene, CDR1 is DFQATT and CDR2 is SNEGSKA (reference sequence). The CDR3 DNA follows: TGCAGTGCTAGAGGGGGGCACTACGAGCAGTACTTC. Protein product: CSARGGHYEQYF.

This clonotype came up many times. The chain combines TRBV29-1 with TRBJ1-2; the D gene is possibly TRBD1 (6 bases). Trimming removed 5 bases from V and 7 bases from J, with 17 bases in between. Germline assignment: CDR1 SQVTM and CDR2 ANQGSEA. The CDR3 length is 13 residues. The CDR3: CSVPLGAVGGYTF. Here the CDR3 DNA reads TGCAGCGTTCCCTTGGGGGCAGTTGGTGGCTACACCTTC. The complete variable domain, with remaining parts taken from reference TRBV29-1 and TRBJ1-2, reads SAVISQKPSRDICQRGTSLTIQCQVDSQVTMMFWYRQQPGQSLTLIATANQGSEATYESGFVIDKFPISRPNLTFSTLTVSNMSPEDSSIYLCSVPLGAVGGYTFGSGTRLTVV.

This clonotype was recorded a few times. The V gene is TRBV6-1, the J gene TRBJ1-6, with 10 bases lining up with TRBD1. The germline gives CDR1 MNHNS, CDR2 SASEGT. The length of the CDR3 is 14 residues. Trimming took 5 bases from V and 10 from J; bases not matched to a gene: 5. CDR3 bases: TGTGCCAGCAGTAATGGACAGGGGGGATCACCCCTCCACTTT. Translating gives CASSNGQGGSPLHF.

This clonotype was detected ten times or more. The chain uses TRBV4-1 and TRBJ2-1; 8 nucleotides align to TRBD2. V lost 0 bases to trimming and J lost 10 bases; unmatched junction nucleotides: 5. Germline loops: CDR1 MGHRA, CDR2 YSYEKL. This CDR3 has 14 residues. CDR3 region: CASSQEPSSGEQFF. The CDR3 DNA follows: TGCGCCAGCAGCCAAGAACCTTCTAGCGGGGAGCAGTTCTTC.

The V call is TRBV7-2, the J call TRBJ2-4; no reliable D call. Germline V lookup: CDR1 SGHTA, CDR2 FQGNSA. The CDR3 is 15 residues long. Trimming left V 1 base short and J 7 bases short, with 14 bases between. CDR3 residues: CASSLVYATNNIQYF. In DNA, the CDR3 is TGTGCCAGCAGCTTAGTTTACGCGACAAACAACATTCAGTACTTC.

This clonotype was seen more than once but under ten times. The rearrangement uses TRBV15 and TRBJ2-7, with 10 bases matching TRBD1. V shed 3 bases, J shed 6 bases, and the junction held 5 bases outside the gene matches. The CDR3 has 14 residues. Germline CDR1 reads LNHNV; CDR2 reads YYDKDF (reference sequence). The CDR3, as DNA: TGTGCCACCAGCAGTCCCGGGACAGGGGTCGAGCAGTACTTC. It yields the protein CATSSPGTGVEQYF.

This chain links TRBV6-1 with TRBJ2-1; D tentatively reads TRBD1 or TRBD2 (5 bases each). The CDR3 sequence is 15 residues long. The germline V gene has CDR1 MNHNS and CDR2 SASEGT. The V and J ends lost 5 bases and 4 bases respectively, with 15 bases between them. This CDR3 is CASSQYRDAYNEQFF. CDR3 DNA sequence: TGTGCCAGCAGTCAGTACCGGGACGCATACAATGAGCAGTTCTTC.

The rearrangement joins TRBV12-3 or TRBV12-4 to TRBJ2-1; weak D call: TRBD1 (5 bases). The CDR3 consists of 14 residues. V lost 5 bases, J lost 7 bases, and 15 bases lay in between. Written as DNA, the CDR3 is TGTGCCAGCAGTCCGGAACTTGCAGGGAATGAGCAGTTCTTC. Translated: CASSPELAGNEQFF.

J is TRBJ1-5 and V is TRBV19, with D tentatively TRBD1 (5 bases). Trimming cost V 1 base and J 4 bases, with 8 bases left between them. The CDR3 loop spans 14 amino acids. CDR1 is LNHDA and CDR2 is SQIVND in the germline V gene (reference sequence). The CDR3 sequence: CASSIGGVNQPQHF. DNA for the CDR3: TGTGCCAGTAGTATAGGAGGGGTTAATCAGCCCCAGCATTTT.

This clonotype was found many times. The chain combines TRBV7-2 with TRBJ1-5; D call uncertain. The germline V gene has CDR1 SGHTA and CDR2 FQGNSA. CDR3 length: 13 amino acids. V shed 1 base and J shed 8 bases, with 9 bases lying between them. This chain's CDR3 is CASSLERREPQHF. The CDR3 bases are TGTGCCAGCAGCTTAGAAAGAAGAGAGCCCCAGCATTTT.

This clonotype was counted a few times. The V call is TRBV7-9, the J call TRBJ2-3; D is unclear. Germline assignment: CDR1 SEHNR and CDR2 FQNEAQ (reference sequence). The V gene lost 2 bases and the J gene lost 6 bases, with 12 bases spanning the gap. The CDR3 covers 14 residues. CDR3 coding DNA: TGTGCCAGCAGCTTACTTGGTTTATTGGATACGCAGTATTTT. Translated, it gives CASSLLGLLDTQYF.

Many counts were recorded for this clonotype. The chain uses TRBV7-2 and TRBJ1-1; D is uncertain. Trimming left V 5 bases short and J 8 bases short, with 12 bases between. Germline values: CDR1 SGHTA, CDR2 FQGNSA. The CDR3 is 12 amino acids. The CDR3 DNA reads as TGTGCCAGCAGCCTGGGATTCGGGGAAGCTTTCTTT. Protein sequence: CASSLGFGEAFF. Looking up the rest from reference TRBV7-2 and TRBJ1-1 gives the full variable domain: GAGVSQSPSNKVTEKGKDVELRCDPISGHTALYWYRQSLGQGLEFLIYFQGNSAPDKSGLPSDRFSAERTGGSVSTLTIQRTQQEDSAVYLCASSLGFGEAFFGQGTRLTVV.

The chain joins TRBV20-1 to TRBJ1-4, with 7 bases fitting TRBD1. The CDR3 loop spans 13 amino acids. The V segment lost 5 bases and the J segment 7 bases; nucleotides outside the gene matches: 7. The germline V gene encodes CDR1 DFQATT and CDR2 SNEGSKA (reference sequence). The CDR3: CSAPTGRTEKLFF. The CDR3, as DNA: TGCAGTGCTCCGACAGGGAGAACTGAAAAACTGTTTTTT.